This entry features one T cell receptor (beta chain) sequence. TCRdb keeps only in-frame clones here, not all; method: immunoSEQ multiplex PCR. The profile shows about 43,000 clones, roughly 90% of them singletons. This CDR3 has 16 residues. The ends were cut back, 4 bases at V and 2 bases at J, with 14 bases in the middle. Germline assignment: CDR1 SEHNR and CDR2 FQNEAQ (reference sequence). This specimen belongs to a study of blood T cell repertoires in COVID-19. The J gene is TRBJ2-2, the V gene TRBV7-9; D is unclear. The clonotype comes from a woman older than 75 with active COVID-19. The specimen was peripheral blood. CDR3 coding DNA: TGTGCCAGCAGCTCCCGGGTCTTGCTCAACACCGGGGAGCTGTTTTTT. Protein product: CASSSRVLLNTGELFF.